The 9 T cell receptor beta chains below were found in one sample sequenced in a study of molecular identifiers for immune sequencing clone quantification. Each CDR3 protein is one row after TCRdb ran MiXCR on the PCR reads. The table has more than 450,000 distinct CDR3 sequences, around 23% seen once. Sequencing was carried out using naive CD8+ T cells from blood, with Jurkat cell RNA spiked in. Sample subset: FACS-sorted CD8+CD4-CCR7+CD45RA+ naive T cells. The receptors come from a human donor in good health. Some libraries in this study had Jurkat cell RNA spiked in.

This clonotype was detected a few times. The V and J genes are TRBV4-3 and TRBJ2-1, with D maybe TRBD1 (5 bases). The germline CDR1 and CDR2 sequences are LGHNA and YSLEER. Trimming shortened V by 0 bases and J by 8 bases, and 14 bases separated the two germline ends. CDR3 length: 15 residues. In DNA form, the CDR3 reads TGCGCCAGCAGCCAAGATGTTTGGCTAGGGGATGAGCAGTTCTTC. Its translation is CASSQDVWLGDEQFF.

The V gene is TRBV4-1, the J gene TRBJ1-6; unclear D gene. CDR3 length: 16 residues. The germline V and J ends were trimmed by 6 bases and 0 bases, with 12 bases remaining between them. The germline V gene encodes CDR1 MGHRA and CDR2 YSYEKL. The CDR3 is CASRPTESSYNSPLHF. Written as DNA, the CDR3 is TGCGCCAGCAGACCTACAGAGAGCTCCTATAATTCACCCCTCCACTTT.

A word on this clonotype: Just one base apart from a much larger clone, this may be a read error. This chain uses TRBV7-9 with TRBJ1-1, with D tentatively TRBD1 (5 bases). Trimming removed 7 bases at V and 3 bases at J, with 15 bases between. Germline V gives CDR1 SEHNR, CDR2 FQNEAQ (reference sequence). This CDR3 spans 14 amino acids. CDR3 in DNA: TGTGCCAGCAACCCCAACGGGGCGTACACTGAAGCTTTCTTT. Amino acid sequence: CASNPNGAYTEAFF.

This clonotype was picked up many times. The chain links TRBV7-9 to TRBJ2-4, with D possibly matching TRBD1 (5 bases). Germline V gene data show CDR1 as SEHNR and CDR2 as FQNEAQ (reference sequence). Trimming took 4 bases from V and 9 from J, leaving 10 bases between them. The CDR3 is 12 amino acids. The CDR3 nucleotides are TGTGCCAGCAGCTCCAGCCAGGGCATTCAGTACTTC. Translation gives CASSSSQGIQYF. Full variable domain (rest looked up from reference TRBV7-9 and TRBJ2-4): DTGVSQNPRHKITKRGQNVTFRCDPISEHNRLYWYRQTLGQGPEFLTYFQNEAQLEKSRLLSDRFSAERPKGSFSTLEIQRTEQGDSAMYLCASSSSQGIQYFGAGTRLSVL.

The chain has TRBV28 and TRBJ2-3; 14 bases fit TRBD2. Germline V gene sequence: CDR1 MDHEN, CDR2 SYDVKM. The CDR3 totals 17 residues. V lost 6 bases, J lost 5 bases, and 10 bases stayed unmatched. As DNA, the CDR3 is TGTGCCAGCAGCCCGTTGGGACTAGCGGGAGTAAAAGATACGCAGTATTTT. This sequence encodes CASSPLGLAGVKDTQYF. The variable domain in full, completed from reference TRBV28 and TRBJ2-3, reads DVKVTQSSRYLVKRTGEKVFLECVQDMDHENMFWYRQDPGLGLRLIYFSYDVKMKEKGDIPEGYSVSREKKERFSLILESASTNQTSMYLCASSPLGLAGVKDTQYFGPGTRLTVL.

This clonotype was counted at least ten times. The chain is built from TRBV7-9 and TRBJ2-7, with D possibly being TRBD1 or TRBD2 (5 bases each). Trimming stripped 5 bases from V and 0 bases from J, with 14 bases between. Germline-derived CDR1 and CDR2 are SEHNR and FQNEAQ (reference sequence). The CDR3 is made up of 15 amino acids. The CDR3 DNA reads as TGTGCCAGCAGCCCCCGGGACCCGAGCTCCTACGAGCAGTACTTC. Its protein product is CASSPRDPSSYEQYF.

This clonotype has more than one count but fewer than ten. CDR3: CSVVRGLTYEQYF. In DNA, the CDR3 is TGCAGCGTTGTTCGGGGGTTAACTTACGAGCAGTACTTC. V and J are TRBV29-1 and TRBJ2-7, with D perhaps matching TRBD2 (6 bases). Trimming stripped 4 bases from V and 4 bases from J, with 14 bases between. The V gene's germline CDR1 is SQVTM and CDR2 ANQGSEA. This CDR3 is built from 13 residues.

The rearrangement joins TRBV7-9 to TRBJ1-2; 7 bases are shared with TRBD1. The CDR3 covers 14 residues. V gave up 1 base and J gave up 4 bases; unmatched junction bases: 3. Looked up from germline, CDR1 is SEHNR and CDR2 is FQNEAQ (reference sequence). The CDR3 here is CASSLGDSSYGYTF. In nucleotides, the CDR3 is TGTGCCAGCAGCTTAGGGGACAGTTCCTATGGCTACACCTTC.

The gene calls are TRBV25-1 and TRBJ2-5, with D possibly being TRBD2 (5 bases). The germline gives CDR1 MGHDK, CDR2 SYGVNS. The CDR3 is made up of 13 amino acids. Trimming pared 8 bases from V and 1 base from J, leaving 11 bases between. The chain's CDR3 is CASDGGLQETQYF. DNA for the CDR3: TGTGCCAGCGATGGAGGACTCCAAGAGACCCAGTACTTC.